The rows below give T cell receptor beta chains drawn from one sample of a study of blood T cell repertoires in COVID-19. Assay: immunoSEQ multiplex PCR; the TCRdb copy retains only in-frame clones and omits some. This sample carries a few hundred thousand clones, about 85% of them seen once, and the ten largest clones take 20%. Sequenced input: peripheral blood. The receptors originated from a man under 40 with active or convalescent COVID-19. Both conserved end residues are part of each CDR3. The D gene is left open where the match is weak. Where a row states a size, it is once, few, many or the class of an expanded clone; other rows omit it.

j_call v_call clone_size d_call cdr3_nt cdr3_aa
TRBJ2-5 TRBV7-8 NA NA TGTGCCAGCAGCGCTCAGGGACAAGAGACCCAGTACTTC CASSAQGQETQYF
TRBJ2-7 TRBV5-1 NA TRBD1 TGCGCCAGCAGCTTGGTCTACAGGGGTCTCTACGAGCAGTACTTC CASSLVYRGLYEQYF
TRBJ2-6 TRBV4-1 NA NA TGCGCCAGCAGCCAAGATACTGGGGCCAACGTCCTGACTTTC CASSQDTGANVLTF
TRBJ1-2 TRBV7-2 once NA TGTGCCAGCAGCTTAAACAGGGTCTTTTATGGCTACACCTTC CASSLNRVFYGYTF
TRBJ1-1 TRBV5-4 NA TRBD1 TGTGCCAGCAGCGCGGGACAGGTAATGAACACTGAAGCTTTCTTT CASSAGQVMNTEAFF
TRBJ1-2 TRBV18 NA NA TGTGCCAGCTCACCACGGGAGAACTATGGCTACACCTTC CASSPRENYGYTF
TRBJ2-4 TRBV28 NA TRBD1 TGTGCCAGCAGTTCGCAGGGGGTAGCCAAAAACATTCAGTACTTC CASSSQGVAKNIQYF
TRBJ1-2 TRBV7-9 NA NA TGTGCCAGCAGCTCCCCCCAGGGGTTAACCTCCTATGGCTACACCTTC CASSSPQGLTSYGYTF
TRBJ1-1 TRBV5-6 NA NA TGTGCCAGCAGCTTGGGAGACGGGGTTATCTTT CASSLGDGVIF
TRBJ1-2 TRBV3-1/TRBV3-2 NA NA TGTGCCAGCAGCCAAGATCGGGGACTCAACGGCTACACCTTC CASSQDRGLNGYTF
TRBJ1-2 TRBV28 few TRBD1 TGTGCCAGCAGTTCCTTTTGGGACAGGGGTGGCGGCTACACCTTC CASSSFWDRGGGYTF
TRBJ2-5 TRBV27 NA TRBD2 TGTGCCAGCAGTTTCCTCGGGGGGGCGTACCAAGAGACCCAGTACTTC CASSFLGGAYQETQYF
TRBJ2-6 TRBV5-6 NA NA TGTGCCAGCAGCTTGGCCGCGGGGAGCTCTGGGGCCAACGTCCTGACTTTC CASSLAAGSSGANVLTF